Shown below are 22 T cell receptor beta chains from a single sample sequenced in a study of blood T cell repertoires in COVID-19. Profiled with immunoSEQ multiplex PCR; TCRdb holds only in-frame clones, not every one. The table has just under 90,000 clones, more than 70% seen once. The source material was peripheral blood. These receptors came from a man between 60 and 75 years old with acute or convalescent COVID-19.

The CDR3 DNA reads as TGTGCCAGCAGCTTAGGGGGGGGCACTAGCACAGATACGCAGTATTTT. Residues: CASSLGGGTSTDTQYF. The V call is TRBV7-7, the J call TRBJ2-3; a possible D gene is TRBD2 (7 bases). The CDR3 extends over 16 amino acids. Trimming removed 1 base at V and 0 bases at J, with 11 bases between. The germline V gene encodes CDR1 SSHAT and CDR2 FNYEAQ (reference sequence). The complete variable domain, with remaining parts taken from reference TRBV7-7 and TRBJ2-3, reads GAGVSQSPRYKVTKRGQDVTLRCDPISSHATLYWYQQALGQGPEFLTYFNYEAQPDKSGLPSDRFSAERPEGSISTLTIQRTEQRDSAMYRCASSLGGGTSTDTQYFGPGTRLTVL.

The chain uses TRBV10-3 and TRBJ2-2, with TRBD2 matching over 8 bases. The V and J ends lost 0 bases and 6 bases, in that order; junction bases with no gene match: 9. The CDR3 extends over 17 amino acids. Germline V gene lookup returns CDR1 ENHRY and CDR2 SYGVKD. The CDR3 nucleotides are TGTGCCATCAGTGAGTCGAAGGGACTAGGATTAGCCGGGGAGCTGTTTTTT. Protein product: CAISESKGLGLAGELFF.

The J gene is TRBJ2-2, the V gene TRBV11-2, with D tentatively TRBD2 (6 bases). Germline CDR1 reads SGHAT; CDR2 reads FQNNGV. The germline V and J ends were trimmed by 0 bases and 7 bases, with 12 bases remaining between them. The CDR3 extends over 15 amino acids. Written as DNA, the CDR3 is TGTGCCAGCAGCTTAGACGGGAGTCTTGGCGGGGAGCTGTTTTTT. This codes for CASSLDGSLGGELFF. The full variable domain, rest sourced from reference TRBV11-2 and TRBJ2-2, is EAGVAQSPRYKIIEKRQSVAFWCNPISGHATLYWYQQILGQGPKLLIQFQNNGVVDDSQLPKDRFSAERLKGVDSTLKIQPAKLEDSAVYLCASSLDGSLGGELFFGEGSRLTVL.

The chain carries TRBV9 and TRBJ1-2; TRBD1 matches 9 bases. V dropped 2 bases and J dropped 2; count of bases not matched to a gene: 7. This CDR3 region has 16 residues. From germline, CDR1 is SGDLS and CDR2 YYNGEE. Here the CDR3 DNA reads TGTGCCAGCAGCGTGGCAAGGACAGGGGAAAACTATGGCTACACCTTC. The encoded protein is CASSVARTGENYGYTF. The full variable domain, in which reference TRBV9 and TRBJ1-2 provide the parts outside the CDR3, is DSGVTQTPKHLITATGQRVTLRCSPRSGDLSVYWYQQSLDQGLQFLIQYYNGEERAKGNILERFSAQQFPDLHSELNLSSLELGDSALYFCASSVARTGENYGYTFGSGTRLTVV.

The chain joins TRBV11-1 to TRBJ2-1; TRBD2 agrees at 8 bases. The CDR3 sequence is 16 residues long. Germline trimming cut 1 base from V and 5 bases from J; bases unmatched to any gene: 7. Germline CDR1 reads SGHAT; CDR2 reads FQDESV (reference sequence). The CDR3, as DNA: TGTGCCAGCAGCTTAGTGACCCAGCGGGGGAACAATGAGCAGTTCTTC. This encodes CASSLVTQRGNNEQFF.

The J gene is TRBJ2-2, the V gene TRBV9, with D unresolved. The CDR3 consists of 16 residues. Trimming removed 0 bases at V and 6 bases at J, with 15 bases between. Germline CDR1 SGDLS, CDR2 YYNGEE. The CDR3, as DNA: TGTGCCAGCAGCGTAGGAGGCAGTTCCCCTTCCGGGGAGCTGTTTTTT. Translating it yields CASSVGGSSPSGELFF.

This clone appeared a single time. The chain couples TRBV15 to TRBJ2-7; 8 bases match TRBD1. The CDR3 is 13 residues long. V lost 6 bases and J lost 5; bases outside the gene matches: 6. Looked up from germline, CDR1 is LNHNV and CDR2 is YYDKDF (reference sequence). CDR3 loop: CATRQGDWNEQYF. CDR3 DNA: TGTGCCACCAGACAGGGGGATTGGAACGAGCAGTACTTC.

The J gene is TRBJ2-1, the V gene TRBV5-5; TRBD1 agrees at 10 bases. Germline V gene sequence: CDR1 SGHKS, CDR2 YYEKEE (reference sequence). The V segment lost 0 bases and the J segment 5 bases; nucleotides outside the gene matches: 2. The length of the CDR3 is 15 residues. CDR3 region: CASSLGGQGNNEQFF. The CDR3 region has the DNA TGTGCCAGCAGCTTGGGGGGACAGGGGAACAATGAGCAGTTCTTC.

The CDR3 sequence: CASSTGNTGELFF. CDR3 DNA: TGTGCCAGTAGTACAGGGAACACCGGGGAGCTGTTTTTT. This rearrangement joins TRBV19 to TRBJ2-2; no clear D. Germline V lookup: CDR1 LNHDA, CDR2 SQIVND (reference sequence). This CDR3 region has 13 residues. V was trimmed by 4 bases and J by 1 base, leaving 4 bases between them. The whole variable domain, remainder taken from reference TRBV19 and TRBJ2-2, is DGGITQSPKYLFRKEGQNVTLSCEQNLNHDAMYWYRQDPGQGLRLIYYSQIVNDFQKGDIAEGYSVSREKKESFPLTVTSAQKNPTAFYLCASSTGNTGELFFGEGSRLTVL.

The CDR3 region has the DNA TGTGCCAGCACCCAGCGAATTAACGAGCAGTACTTC. The encoded protein is CASTQRINEQYF. The chain carries TRBV28 and TRBJ2-7; the D is unclear. This CDR3 is built from 12 residues. V dropped 7 bases and J dropped 5 bases, with 12 bases sitting between them. Germline CDR1 reads MDHEN; CDR2 reads SYDVKM.

This clone came up a few times. This chain connects TRBV5-1 to TRBJ2-3; D remains ambiguous. CDR1 is SGHRS, CDR2 YFSETQ, per germline. CDR3 length: 13 residues. Between the trimmed V and J ends, which lost 0 bases and 4 bases, there was a span of 6 bases. CDR3 nucleotides: TGCGCCAGCAGCTTGGCGGGTGCAGATACGCAGTATTTT. Translation: CASSLAGADTQYF.

This clone is a singleton in its sample. The chain carries TRBV4-1 and TRBJ2-7; D may be TRBD2 (6 bases). Germline loops: CDR1 MGHRA, CDR2 YSYEKL. With 0 bases removed from V and 8 bases from J, the gap between germline ends came to 14 bases. The CDR3 runs to 14 residues. The CDR3 spells CASSQDPGAPQQYF. CDR3 bases: TGCGCCAGCAGCCAAGATCCGGGAGCTCCCCAGCAGTACTTC.

About this clone: At one end the junction does not follow the germline gene, possibly because of a read error. The chain combines TRBV6-5 with TRBJ2-1; perhaps TRBD1 as D (6 bases). The CDR3 covers 13 residues. Germline CDR1 and CDR2: MNHEY and SVGAGI. CDR3 region: CASQTGIYHEQFF. CDR3 DNA: TGTGCCTCCCAAACAGGGATCTACCATGAGCAGTTCTTC.

The chain links TRBV12-3 or TRBV12-4 to TRBJ1-1; D remains ambiguous. This CDR3 is built from 13 residues. The V end lost 6 bases, the J end lost 0 bases, and 8 bases lay between the germline ends. The CDR3, as DNA: TGTGCCAGCAGGAACACAGTGAACACTGAAGCTTTCTTT. Protein: CASRNTVNTEAFF.

As DNA, the CDR3 is TGTGCCAGCTCACCCTCAGGGGGGTATGGCTACACCTTC. This sequence encodes CASSPSGGYGYTF. The chain joins TRBV18 to TRBJ1-2; 7 nucleotides agree with TRBD1. This CDR3 has 13 residues. V gave up 3 bases and J gave up 5 bases; unmatched junction bases: 3. Looked up from germline, CDR1 is KGHSH and CDR2 is LQKENI.

V gene TRBV10-1 combines with J gene TRBJ1-1, with TRBD1 matching over 8 bases. After removal of 3 bases from V and 2 bases from J, the junction contained 5 bases not matched to a gene. Germline CDR1 WNHNN, CDR2 SYGVQD (reference sequence). The CDR3 consists of 15 residues. The CDR3 nucleotides are TGCGCCAGCAGTGATGGGGGACAGGTAAACACTGAAGCTTTCTTT. This translates into CASSDGGQVNTEAFF.

The rearrangement joins TRBV18 to TRBJ1-5; D gene ambiguous. Trimming pared 5 bases from V and 3 bases from J, leaving 14 bases between. This CDR3 is built from 15 residues. CDR1 KGHSH and CDR2 LQKENI come from the germline V gene. CDR3 in DNA: TGTGCCAGCTCAGTAGACGACGGGGACAATCAGCCCCAGCATTTT. This codes for CASSVDDGDNQPQHF.

V is TRBV6-6 and J is TRBJ2-3; D is perhaps TRBD2 (5 bases). CDR1 MNHNY and CDR2 SVGAGI come from the germline V gene (reference sequence). This CDR3 region has 15 residues. V lost 5 bases to trimming and J lost 0 bases, with 12 bases between them. The CDR3 DNA follows: TGTGCCAGCAGTGCGGGCCGAACTAGCACAGATACGCAGTATTTT. Its protein product is CASSAGRTSTDTQYF.

The V and J genes are TRBV6-5 and TRBJ1-2; no clear D. Trimming removed 2 bases from V and 7 bases from J, with 5 bases in between. The CDR3 has 11 amino acids. Per germline, CDR1 MNHEY and CDR2 SVGAGI. CDR3 sequence: CASSYPGGYTF. CDR3 coding DNA: TGTGCCAGCAGTTACCCGGGTGGCTACACCTTC.

In its sample, this clone was seen a few times. This chain links TRBV5-6 with TRBJ2-3; unclear D gene. V dropped 4 bases and J dropped 0 bases, with 15 bases sitting between them. The length of the CDR3 is 16 residues. Germline loops: CDR1 SGHDT, CDR2 YYEEEE. The CDR3 protein is CASSGLDTPSTDTQYF. DNA for the CDR3: TGTGCCAGCAGCGGGCTTGACACACCCAGCACAGATACGCAGTATTTT.

Details on this clone: This sample includes further DNA sequences coding for the same CDR3. The CDR3 nucleotides are TGCGCCAGCAGCTTCGAAGCCGGGACTAGCTCCTACAATGAGCAGTTCTTC. Protein product: CASSFEAGTSSYNEQFF. The chain carries TRBV4-1 and TRBJ2-1; 8 nucleotides line up with TRBD2. CDR1 and CDR2 from the germline V gene are MGHRA and YSYEKL. V lost 5 bases and J lost 0; bases outside the gene matches: 9. The CDR3 loop spans 17 amino acids.

DNA for the CDR3: TGCGCCAGCAGCCTGACAGGGGACTACGAGCAGTACTTC. Encoded protein: CASSLTGDYEQYF. The V call is TRBV5-1, the J call TRBJ2-7, with 8 bases aligning to TRBD1. The V and J ends lost 4 bases and 3 bases, in that order; junction bases with no gene match: 3. The length of the CDR3 is 13 residues. Germline CDR1 SGHRS, CDR2 YFSETQ.